This TCR beta chain was captured in a study of blood T cells in healthy people across ages. For every donor, a draw yielded about 10 milliliters of peripheral blood. A few counts support this clonotype. A second PCR of about 6 to 11 cycles used a sample-barcoded 5' primer and a J-beta primer mix. Tags on each cDNA molecule came from a template-switch adaptor with 12 random nucleotides. TCRdb called the 5' RACE reads again in MiXCR, with one record for every CDR3 protein. This table has hundreds of thousands of distinct CDR3 sequences, around 20% appearing once. Germline V gives CDR1 SQVTM, CDR2 ANQGSEA. This CDR3 has 10 amino acids. V lost 3 bases and J lost 5, with 4 bases in between.

V is TRBV29-1 and J is TRBJ2-5; the D is unclear. The clonotype originates from a man aged 65 to 79 in good health. Input material: blood. Written as DNA, the CDR3 is TGCAGCGTTGACGGTGAGACCCAGTACTTC. This gives the protein CSVDGETQYF.